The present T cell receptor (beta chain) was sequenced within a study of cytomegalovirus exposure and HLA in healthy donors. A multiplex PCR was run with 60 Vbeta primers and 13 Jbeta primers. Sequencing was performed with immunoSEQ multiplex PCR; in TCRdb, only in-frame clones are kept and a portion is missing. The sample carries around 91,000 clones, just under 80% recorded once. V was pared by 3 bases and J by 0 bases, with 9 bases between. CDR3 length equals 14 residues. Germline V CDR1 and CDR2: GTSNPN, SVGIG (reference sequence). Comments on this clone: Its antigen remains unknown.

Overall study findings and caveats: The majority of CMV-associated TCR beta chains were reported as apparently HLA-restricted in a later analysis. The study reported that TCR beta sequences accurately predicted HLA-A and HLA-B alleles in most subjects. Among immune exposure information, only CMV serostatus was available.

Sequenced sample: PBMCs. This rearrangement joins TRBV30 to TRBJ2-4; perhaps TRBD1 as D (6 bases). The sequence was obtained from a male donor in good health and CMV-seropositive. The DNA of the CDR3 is TGTGCCTGGAGAACAGGGATAGCCAAAAACATTCAGTACTTC. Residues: CAWRTGIAKNIQYF.